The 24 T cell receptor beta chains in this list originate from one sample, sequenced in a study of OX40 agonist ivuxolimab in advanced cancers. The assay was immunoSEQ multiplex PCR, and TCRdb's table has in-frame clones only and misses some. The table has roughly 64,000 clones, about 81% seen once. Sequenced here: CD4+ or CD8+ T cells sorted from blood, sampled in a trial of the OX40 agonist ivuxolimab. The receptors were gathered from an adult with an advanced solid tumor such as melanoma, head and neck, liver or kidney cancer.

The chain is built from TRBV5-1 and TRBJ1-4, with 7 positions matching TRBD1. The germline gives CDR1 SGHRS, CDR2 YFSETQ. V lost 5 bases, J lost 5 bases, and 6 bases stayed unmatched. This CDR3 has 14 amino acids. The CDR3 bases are TGCGCCAGCAGGGTAGCAGGGGGAAATGAAAAACTGTTTTTT. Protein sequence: CASRVAGGNEKLFF.

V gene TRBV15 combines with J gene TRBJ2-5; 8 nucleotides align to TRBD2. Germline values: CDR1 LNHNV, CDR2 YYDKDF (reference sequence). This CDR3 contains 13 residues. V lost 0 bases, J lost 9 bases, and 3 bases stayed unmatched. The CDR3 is CATSREHGGAQYF. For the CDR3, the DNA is TGTGCCACCAGCAGAGAACACGGGGGGGCCCAGTACTTC. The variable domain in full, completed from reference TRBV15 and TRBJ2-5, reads DAMVIQNPRYQVTQFGKPVTLSCSQTLNHNVMYWYQQKSSQAPKLLFHYYDKDFNNEADTPDNFQSRRPNTSFCFLDIRSPGLGDTAMYLCATSREHGGAQYFGPGTRLLVL.

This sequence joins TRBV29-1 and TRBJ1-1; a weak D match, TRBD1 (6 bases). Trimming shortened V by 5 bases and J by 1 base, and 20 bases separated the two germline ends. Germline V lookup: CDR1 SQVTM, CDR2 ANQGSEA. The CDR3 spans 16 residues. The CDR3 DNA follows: TGCAGCGTTTTACCCGGGACACGGGGGCCGAACACTGAAGCTTTCTTT. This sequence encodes CSVLPGTRGPNTEAFF. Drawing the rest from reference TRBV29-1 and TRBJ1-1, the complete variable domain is SAVISQKPSRDICQRGTSLTIQCQVDSQVTMMFWYRQQPGQSLTLIATANQGSEATYESGFVIDKFPISRPNLTFSTLTVSNMSPEDSSIYLCSVLPGTRGPNTEAFFGQGTRLTVV.

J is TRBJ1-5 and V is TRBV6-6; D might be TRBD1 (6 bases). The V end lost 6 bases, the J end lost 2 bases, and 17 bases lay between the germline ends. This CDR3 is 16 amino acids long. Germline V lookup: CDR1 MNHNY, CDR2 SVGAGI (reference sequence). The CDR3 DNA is TGTGCCAGCAGAAAACAGGGACTCGATGGCAATCAGCCCCAGCATTTT. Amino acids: CASRKQGLDGNQPQHF.

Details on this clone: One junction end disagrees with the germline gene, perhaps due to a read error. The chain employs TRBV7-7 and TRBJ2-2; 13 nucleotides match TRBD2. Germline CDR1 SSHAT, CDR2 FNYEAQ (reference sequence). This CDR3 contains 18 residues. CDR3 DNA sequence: TGTGCTAGCAGCACCCGACTAGCGGGGGGCACGAACACCGGGGAGCTGTTTTTT. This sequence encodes CASSTRLAGGTNTGELFF.

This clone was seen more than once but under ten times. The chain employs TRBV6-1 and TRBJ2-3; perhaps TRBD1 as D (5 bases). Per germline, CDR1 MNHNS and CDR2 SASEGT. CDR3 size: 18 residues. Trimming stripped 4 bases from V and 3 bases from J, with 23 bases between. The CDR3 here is CASSVLGQGWGTTDTQYF. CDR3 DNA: TGTGCCAGCAGTGTATTAGGTCAGGGCTGGGGTACAACAGATACGCAGTATTTT.

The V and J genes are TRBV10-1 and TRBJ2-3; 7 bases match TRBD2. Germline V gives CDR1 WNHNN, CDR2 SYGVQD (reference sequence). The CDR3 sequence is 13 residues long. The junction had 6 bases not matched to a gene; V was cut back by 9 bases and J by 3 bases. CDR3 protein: CASQREPTDTQYF. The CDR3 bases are TGCGCCAGTCAGCGGGAACCGACAGATACGCAGTATTTT.

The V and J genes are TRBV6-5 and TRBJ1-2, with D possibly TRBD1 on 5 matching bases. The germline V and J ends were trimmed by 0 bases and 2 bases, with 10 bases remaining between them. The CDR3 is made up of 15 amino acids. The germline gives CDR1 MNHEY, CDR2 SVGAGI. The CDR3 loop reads CASSYSARENYGYTF. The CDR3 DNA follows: TGTGCCAGCAGTTACTCAGCCAGGGAGAACTATGGCTACACCTTC.

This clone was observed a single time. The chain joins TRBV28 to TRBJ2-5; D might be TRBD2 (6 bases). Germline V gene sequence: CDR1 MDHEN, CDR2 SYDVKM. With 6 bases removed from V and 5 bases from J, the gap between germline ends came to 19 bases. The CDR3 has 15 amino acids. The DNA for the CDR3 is TGTGCCAGCAGCCGGGCCGGACCGGGAGAGGAGACCCAGTACTTC. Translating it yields CASSRAGPGEETQYF.

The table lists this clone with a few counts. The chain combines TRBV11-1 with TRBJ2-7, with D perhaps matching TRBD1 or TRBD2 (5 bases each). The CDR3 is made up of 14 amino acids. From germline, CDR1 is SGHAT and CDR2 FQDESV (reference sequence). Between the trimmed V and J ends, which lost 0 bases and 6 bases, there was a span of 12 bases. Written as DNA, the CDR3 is TGTGCCAGCAGCTTAGCCTCTAGCCAGGGCGAGCAGTACTTC. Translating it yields CASSLASSQGEQYF.

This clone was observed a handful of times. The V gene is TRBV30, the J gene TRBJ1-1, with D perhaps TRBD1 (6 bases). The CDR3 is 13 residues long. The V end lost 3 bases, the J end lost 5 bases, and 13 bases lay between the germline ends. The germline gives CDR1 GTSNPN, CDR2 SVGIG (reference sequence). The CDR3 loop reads CAWSSQGPTEAFF. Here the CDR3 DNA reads TGTGCCTGGAGCTCACAGGGCCCAACTGAAGCTTTCTTT.

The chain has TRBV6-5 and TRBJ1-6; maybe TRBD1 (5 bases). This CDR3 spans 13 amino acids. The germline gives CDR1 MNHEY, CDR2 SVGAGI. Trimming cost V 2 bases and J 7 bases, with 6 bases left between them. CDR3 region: CASSYQGNSPLHF. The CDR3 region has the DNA TGTGCCAGCAGTTACCAGGGAAATTCACCCCTCCACTTT.

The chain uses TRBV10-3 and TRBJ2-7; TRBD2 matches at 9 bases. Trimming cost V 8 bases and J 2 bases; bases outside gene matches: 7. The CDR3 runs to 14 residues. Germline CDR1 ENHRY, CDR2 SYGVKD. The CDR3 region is CAIGASGNAYEQYF. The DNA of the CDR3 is TGTGCCATCGGGGCTAGCGGGAATGCCTACGAGCAGTACTTC.

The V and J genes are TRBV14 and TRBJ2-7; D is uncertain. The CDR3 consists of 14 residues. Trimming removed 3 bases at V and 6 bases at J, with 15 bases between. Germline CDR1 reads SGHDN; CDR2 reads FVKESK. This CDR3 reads CASSQTSGPVEQYF. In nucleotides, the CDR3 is TGTGCCAGCAGCCAGACGTCGGGCCCTGTCGAGCAGTACTTC.

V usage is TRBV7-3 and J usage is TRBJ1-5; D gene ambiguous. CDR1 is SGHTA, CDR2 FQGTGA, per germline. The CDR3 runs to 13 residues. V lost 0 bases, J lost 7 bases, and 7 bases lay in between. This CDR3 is CASSLTPEQPQHF. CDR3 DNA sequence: TGTGCCAGCAGCTTAACGCCGGAGCAGCCCCAGCATTTT.

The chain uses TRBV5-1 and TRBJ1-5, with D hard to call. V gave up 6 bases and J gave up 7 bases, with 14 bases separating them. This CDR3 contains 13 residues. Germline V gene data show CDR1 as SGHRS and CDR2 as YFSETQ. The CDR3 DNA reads TGCGCCAGCACCCGCCCCCCGGTCCAGCCCCAGCATTTT. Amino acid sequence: CASTRPPVQPQHF.

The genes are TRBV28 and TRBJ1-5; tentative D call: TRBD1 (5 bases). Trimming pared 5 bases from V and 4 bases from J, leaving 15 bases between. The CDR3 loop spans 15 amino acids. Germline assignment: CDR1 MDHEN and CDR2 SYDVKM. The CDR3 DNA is TGTGCCAGCAGTCAAGGGGAGAGAACAAATCAGCCCCAGCATTTT. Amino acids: CASSQGERTNQPQHF.

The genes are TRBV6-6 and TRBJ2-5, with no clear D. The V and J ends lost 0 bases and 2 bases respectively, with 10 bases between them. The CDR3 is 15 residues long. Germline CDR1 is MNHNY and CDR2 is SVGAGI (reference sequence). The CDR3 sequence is CASSYSMGGQETQYF. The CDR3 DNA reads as TGTGCCAGCAGTTACTCGATGGGCGGTCAAGAGACCCAGTACTTC.

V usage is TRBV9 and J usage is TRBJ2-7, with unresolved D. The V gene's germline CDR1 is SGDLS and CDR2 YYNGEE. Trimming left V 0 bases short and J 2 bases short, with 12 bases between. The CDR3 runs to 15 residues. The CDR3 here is CASSVEANPTYEQYF. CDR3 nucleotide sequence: TGTGCCAGCAGCGTAGAAGCAAACCCAACCTACGAGCAGTACTTC.

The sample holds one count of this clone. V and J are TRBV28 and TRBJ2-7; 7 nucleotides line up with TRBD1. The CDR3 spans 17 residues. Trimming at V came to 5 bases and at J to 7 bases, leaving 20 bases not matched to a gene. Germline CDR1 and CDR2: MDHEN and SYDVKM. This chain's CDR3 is CASSTIFRDSDLCEQYF. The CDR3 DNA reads TGTGCCAGCAGTACAATCTTCCGGGACAGTGACCTCTGTGAGCAGTACTTC.

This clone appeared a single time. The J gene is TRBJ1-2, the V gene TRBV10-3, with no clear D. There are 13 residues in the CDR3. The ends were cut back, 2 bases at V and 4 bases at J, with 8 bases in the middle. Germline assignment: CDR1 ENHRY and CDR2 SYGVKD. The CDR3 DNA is TGTGCCATCAGTGAGGAATTCGGCTATGGCTACACCTTC. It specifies CAISEEFGYGYTF.

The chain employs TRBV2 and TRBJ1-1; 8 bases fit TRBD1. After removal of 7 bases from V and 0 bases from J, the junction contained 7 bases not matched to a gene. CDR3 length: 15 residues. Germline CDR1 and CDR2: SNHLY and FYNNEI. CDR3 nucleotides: TGTGCCAGCAACCGACAGGGGCCAATGAACACTGAAGCTTTCTTT. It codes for CASNRQGPMNTEAFF.

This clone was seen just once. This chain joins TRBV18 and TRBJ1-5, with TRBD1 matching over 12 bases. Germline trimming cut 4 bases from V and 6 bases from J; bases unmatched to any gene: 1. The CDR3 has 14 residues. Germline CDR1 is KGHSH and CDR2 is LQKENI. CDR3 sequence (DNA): TGTGCCAGCTCACTGGGACAGGGGGCTCAGCCCCAGCATTTT. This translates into CASSLGQGAQPQHF.

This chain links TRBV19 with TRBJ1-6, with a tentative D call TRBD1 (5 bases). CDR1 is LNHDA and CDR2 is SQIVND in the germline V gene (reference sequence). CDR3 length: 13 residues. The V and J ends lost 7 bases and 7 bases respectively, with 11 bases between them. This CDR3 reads CASNKGRNSPLHF. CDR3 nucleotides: TGTGCCAGTAATAAGGGGCGAAATTCACCCCTCCACTTT. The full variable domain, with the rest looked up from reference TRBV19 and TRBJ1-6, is DGGITQSPKYLFRKEGQNVTLSCEQNLNHDAMYWYRQDPGQGLRLIYYSQIVNDFQKGDIAEGYSVSREKKESFPLTVTSAQKNPTAFYLCASNKGRNSPLHFGNGTRLTVT.